This T cell receptor (beta chain) derives from a study of human T cells and chemical hapten exposure. This clonotype appeared many times. Its antigen is not identified. TCRdb itself ran the RACE reads through MiXCR, one entry per CDR3 protein. The table includes 280,000 or so distinct CDR3 sequences, 7.5% to 8% detected once. Time point given: pre-sensitization, week 0. Treatment defined: therapeutic diphenylcyclopropenone sensitization with weekly scalp DPC. The study, taken as a whole, reports: Sensitizing to DPC left TCRs with a frequency above 1 in 1000 unaltered.

The TCR was taken from a young man with alopecia areata. Some clones in this sample may be carry-over from other donors' samples. The input for sequencing was whole blood, taken in connection with sensitization to the hapten diphenylcyclopropenone (DPC).

The CDR3 coding sequence is TGCGCCAGCAGCCCCGGGACAGGGGAGGCAGATACGCAGTATTTT. Protein sequence: CASSPGTGEADTQYF. The chain combines TRBV10-1 with TRBJ2-3; 10 bases align to TRBD1. This CDR3 has 15 amino acids. V lost 6 bases and J lost 4; bases outside the gene matches: 7. CDR1 and CDR2 (germline): WNHNN, SYGVQD (reference sequence).